This TCR beta chain is drawn from a study of tumor-infiltrating lymphocytes in primary liver carcinoma. Overall study results and limits: Against blood, tumors held a significantly higher top-250-clone fraction (p = 0.039). It was tumor-adjacent and tumor-blood pairs that overlapped less than tumor region pairs did.

Turning to this clonotype: Its target is not known. A junction end diverges from the germline sequence, so it may reflect a read error.

From roughly 0.5 ug total RNA, TCR beta cDNA was generated with a primer in the constant region. Slightly modified ARM-PCR with three nested multiplex PCR rounds yielded TCR beta libraries. The two initial PCR rounds, about 9 cycles each, used TRBV1-TRBV30 forward and C-beta reverse primers. A single record per CDR3 protein comes from TCRdb applying MiXCR to the multiplex PCR reads. The sample includes approximately 92,000 distinct CDR3 sequences, more than 65% of them seen just once. Unsorted bulk tissue (about 18-30 mg) underwent RNA and DNA co-extraction. Cases comprised patients with primary liver carcinoma who received surgical resection. The V gene's germline CDR1 is SGHAT and CDR2 FQNNGV. There are 14 residues in the CDR3.

This chain joins TRBV11-2 and TRBJ2-3; 7 nucleotides match TRBD2. Input material: liver tumor tissue from sampling region 5. Stated subset: tumor region T5, tumor centre. The clonotype comes from a woman aged 60-75 years with primary liver carcinoma and hepatitis B virus infection. In nucleotides, the CDR3 is TGTACCAGCAGCTCCGCGGGAGTAGGGGATACGCAATATTTT. It encodes CTSSSAGVGDTQYF.